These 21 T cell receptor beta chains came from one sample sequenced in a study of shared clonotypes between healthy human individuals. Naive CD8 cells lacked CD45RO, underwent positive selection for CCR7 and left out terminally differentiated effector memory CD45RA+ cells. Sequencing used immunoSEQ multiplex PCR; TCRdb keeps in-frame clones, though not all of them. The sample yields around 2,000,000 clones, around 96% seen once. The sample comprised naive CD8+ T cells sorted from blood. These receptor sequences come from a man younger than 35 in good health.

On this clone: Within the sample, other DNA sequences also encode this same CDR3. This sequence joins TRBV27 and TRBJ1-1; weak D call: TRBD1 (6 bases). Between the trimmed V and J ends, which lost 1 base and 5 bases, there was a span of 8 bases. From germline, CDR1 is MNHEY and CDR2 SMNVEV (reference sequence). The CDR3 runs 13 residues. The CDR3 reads CASSLLGGTEAFF. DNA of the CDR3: TGTGCCAGCAGTTTATTAGGGGGAACTGAAGCTTTCTTT.

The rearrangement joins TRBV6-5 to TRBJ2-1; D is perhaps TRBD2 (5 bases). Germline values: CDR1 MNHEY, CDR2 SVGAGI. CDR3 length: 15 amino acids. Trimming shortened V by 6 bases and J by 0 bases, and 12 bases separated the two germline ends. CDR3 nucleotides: TGTGCCAGCAGATTAAGCGGAAGCTCCTACAATGAGCAGTTCTTC. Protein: CASRLSGSSYNEQFF.

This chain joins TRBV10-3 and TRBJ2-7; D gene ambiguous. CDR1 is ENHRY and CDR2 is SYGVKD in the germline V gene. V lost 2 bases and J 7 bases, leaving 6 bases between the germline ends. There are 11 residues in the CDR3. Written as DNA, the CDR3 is TGTGCCATCAGTGAGCCGGGTGAGCAGTACTTC. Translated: CAISEPGEQYF.

CDR3: CASSSFSNEQFF. In DNA, the CDR3 is TGTGCCAGCAGCTCCTTCTCCAATGAGCAGTTCTTC. This rearrangement joins TRBV7-2 to TRBJ2-1; D gene unclear. The CDR3 loop spans 12 amino acids. Germline loops: CDR1 SGHTA, CDR2 FQGNSA. Between the trimmed V and J ends, which lost 4 bases and 6 bases, there was a span of 7 bases.

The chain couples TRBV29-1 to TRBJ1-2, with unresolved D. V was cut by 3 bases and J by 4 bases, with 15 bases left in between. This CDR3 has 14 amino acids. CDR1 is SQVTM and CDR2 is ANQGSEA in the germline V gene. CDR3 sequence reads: CSVEGGHLGYGYTF. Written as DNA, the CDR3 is TGCAGCGTTGAGGGAGGCCATCTTGGCTATGGCTACACCTTC.

The CDR3 is CASSTQGGYNEQFF. Here the CDR3 DNA reads TGTGCCAGCAGTACTCAGGGGGGATACAATGAGCAGTTCTTC. The J gene is TRBJ2-1, the V gene TRBV6-6; tentatively, D is TRBD1 (7 bases). The germline V gene encodes CDR1 MNHNY and CDR2 SVGAGI (reference sequence). This CDR3 region has 14 residues. V was cut by 5 bases and J by 4 bases, with 12 bases left in between.

The CDR3 DNA is TGTGCCAGCAGCCTCGCCGTAGCGGGAATCACTGATACGCAGTATTTT. Translating it yields CASSLAVAGITDTQYF. J is TRBJ2-3 and V is TRBV9, with 8 bases aligning to TRBD2. V lost 4 bases, J lost 6 bases, and 13 bases stayed unmatched. CDR3 size: 16 residues. Germline CDR1 and CDR2: SGDLS and YYNGEE. Together with reference TRBV9 and TRBJ2-3, the CDR3 gives the full variable domain: DSGVTQTPKHLITATGQRVTLRCSPRSGDLSVYWYQQSLDQGLQFLIQYYNGEERAKGNILERFSAQQFPDLHSELNLSSLELGDSALYFCASSLAVAGITDTQYFGPGTRLTVL.

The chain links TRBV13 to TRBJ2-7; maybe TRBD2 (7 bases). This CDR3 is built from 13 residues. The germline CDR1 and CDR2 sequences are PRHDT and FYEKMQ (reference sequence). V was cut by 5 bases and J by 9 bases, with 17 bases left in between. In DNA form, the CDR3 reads TGTGCCAGCAGCCAAGGGGGGGAAGGCAGGCAGTACTTC. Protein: CASSQGGEGRQYF.

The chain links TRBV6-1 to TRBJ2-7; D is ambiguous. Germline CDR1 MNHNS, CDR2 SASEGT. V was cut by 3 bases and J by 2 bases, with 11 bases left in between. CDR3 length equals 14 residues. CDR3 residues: CASSDYYGTYEQYF. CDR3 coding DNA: TGTGCCAGCAGTGACTATTACGGAACCTACGAGCAGTACTTC.

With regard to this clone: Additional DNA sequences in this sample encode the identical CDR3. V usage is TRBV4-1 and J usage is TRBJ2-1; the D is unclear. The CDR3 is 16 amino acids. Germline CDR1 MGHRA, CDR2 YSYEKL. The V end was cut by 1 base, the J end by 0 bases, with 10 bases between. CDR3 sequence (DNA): TGCGCCAGCAGCCAAGTCGGGTTAAGCTCCTACAATGAGCAGTTCTTC. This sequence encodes CASSQVGLSSYNEQFF.

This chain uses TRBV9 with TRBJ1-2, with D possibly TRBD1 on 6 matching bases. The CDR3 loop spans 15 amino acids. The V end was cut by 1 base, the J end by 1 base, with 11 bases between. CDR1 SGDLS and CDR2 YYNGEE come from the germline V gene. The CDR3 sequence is CASSVSAGDNYGYTF. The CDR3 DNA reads TGTGCCAGCAGCGTATCGGCAGGGGATAACTATGGCTACACCTTC.

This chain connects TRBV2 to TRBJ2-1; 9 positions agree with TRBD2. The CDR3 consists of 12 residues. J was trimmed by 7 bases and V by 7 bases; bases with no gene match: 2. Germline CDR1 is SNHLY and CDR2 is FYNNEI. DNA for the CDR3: TGTGCCAGCACTAGCGGGGCGAATGAGCAGTTCTTC. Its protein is CASTSGANEQFF.

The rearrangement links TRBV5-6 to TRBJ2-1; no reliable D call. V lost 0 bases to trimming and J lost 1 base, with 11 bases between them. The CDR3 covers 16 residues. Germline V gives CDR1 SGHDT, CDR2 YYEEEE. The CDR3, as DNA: TGTGCCAGCAGCTTGGCCTTAGGGTTGTCCTACAATGAGCAGTTCTTC. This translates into CASSLALGLSYNEQFF.

The chain's CDR3 is CASSDGLSYNEQFF. The CDR3 DNA is TGTGCCAGCAGTGACGGGCTTTCCTACAATGAGCAGTTCTTC. The chain carries TRBV6-1 and TRBJ2-1; no clear D. Germline loops: CDR1 MNHNS, CDR2 SASEGT. The CDR3 has 14 residues. The V gene lost 3 bases and the J gene lost 1 base, with 7 bases spanning the gap.

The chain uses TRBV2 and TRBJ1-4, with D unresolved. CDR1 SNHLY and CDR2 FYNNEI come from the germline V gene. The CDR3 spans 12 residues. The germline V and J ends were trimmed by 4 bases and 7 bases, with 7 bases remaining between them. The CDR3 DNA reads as TGTGCCAGCAGTGTAGAAAGTGAAAAACTGTTTTTT. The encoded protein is CASSVESEKLFF.

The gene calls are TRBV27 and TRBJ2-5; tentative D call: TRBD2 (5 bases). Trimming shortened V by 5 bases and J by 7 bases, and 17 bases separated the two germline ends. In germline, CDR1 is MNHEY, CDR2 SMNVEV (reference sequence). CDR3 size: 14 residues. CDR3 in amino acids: CASSPLVSRGTQYF. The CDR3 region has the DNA TGTGCCAGCAGTCCACTAGTCAGTCGCGGGACCCAGTACTTC.

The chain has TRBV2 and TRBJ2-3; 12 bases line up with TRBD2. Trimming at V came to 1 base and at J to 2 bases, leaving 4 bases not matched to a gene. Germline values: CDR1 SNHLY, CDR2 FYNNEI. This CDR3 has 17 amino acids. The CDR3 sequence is CASSEGSSGRDTDTQYF. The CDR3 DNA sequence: TGTGCCAGCAGTGAAGGGTCTAGCGGGAGGGACACAGATACGCAGTATTTT.

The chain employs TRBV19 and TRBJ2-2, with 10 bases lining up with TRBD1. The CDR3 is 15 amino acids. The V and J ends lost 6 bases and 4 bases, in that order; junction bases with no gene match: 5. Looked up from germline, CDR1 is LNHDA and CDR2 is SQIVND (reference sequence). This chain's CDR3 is CASSPGQGPTGELFF. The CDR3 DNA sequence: TGTGCCAGTAGCCCGGGACAGGGGCCCACCGGGGAGCTGTTTTTT.

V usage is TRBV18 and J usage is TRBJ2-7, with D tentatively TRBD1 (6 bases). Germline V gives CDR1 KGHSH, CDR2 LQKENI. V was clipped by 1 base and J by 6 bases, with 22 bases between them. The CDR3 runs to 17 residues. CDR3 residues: CASSPLALRGSPLEQYF. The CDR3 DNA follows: TGTGCCAGCTCACCACTGGCCCTCAGGGGAAGTCCCCTCGAGCAGTACTTC.

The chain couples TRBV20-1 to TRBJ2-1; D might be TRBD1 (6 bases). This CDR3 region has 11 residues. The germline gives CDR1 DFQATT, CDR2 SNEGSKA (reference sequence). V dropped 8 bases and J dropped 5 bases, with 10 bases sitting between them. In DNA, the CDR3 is TGCAGTCCGGACAGTCACAATGAGCAGTTCTTC. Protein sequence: CSPDSHNEQFF.

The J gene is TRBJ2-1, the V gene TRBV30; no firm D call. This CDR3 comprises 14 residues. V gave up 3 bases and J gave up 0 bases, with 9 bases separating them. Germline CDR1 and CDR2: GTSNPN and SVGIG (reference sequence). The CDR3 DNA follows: TGTGCCTGGAGCCGGAGCCGCTCCTACAATGAGCAGTTCTTC. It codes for CAWSRSRSYNEQFF.